The 22 T cell receptor beta chains below come from one sample, sequenced in a study of cytomegalovirus exposure and HLA in healthy donors. Measured with immunoSEQ multiplex PCR; TCRdb has only the in-frame clones, and not every one. The table shows 47,000 or so clones, with about 91% occurring only once. What was sequenced was PBMCs. These receptors came from a man younger than 30 in good health and CMV-seronegative.

The rearrangement links TRBV29-1 to TRBJ1-4, with D perhaps TRBD1 (6 bases). Per the germline V gene, CDR1 is SQVTM and CDR2 is ANQGSEA. V lost 6 bases and J lost 0, with 14 bases in between. This CDR3 has 15 residues. CDR3: CSVRTEPTTNEKLFF. In nucleotides, the CDR3 is TGCAGCGTAAGGACAGAGCCTACAACTAATGAAAAACTGTTTTTT.

This chain joins TRBV7-2 and TRBJ2-7; 8 bases agree with TRBD2. Germline V lookup: CDR1 SGHTA, CDR2 FQGNSA. The trim removed 1 base at V and 7 bases at J, leaving 6 bases unmatched. The CDR3 contains 14 residues. CDR3 loop: CASSLVGRAGEQYF. Written as DNA, the CDR3 is TGTGCCAGCAGCTTAGTCGGGAGGGCGGGTGAGCAGTACTTC.

The chain recombines TRBV2 with TRBJ2-3, with D possibly TRBD2 on 6 matching bases. There are 14 residues in the CDR3. V was trimmed by 6 bases and J by 6 bases, leaving 16 bases between them. CDR1 and CDR2 (germline): SNHLY, FYNNEI. CDR3 residues: CASRGGSVPDTQYF. The CDR3 nucleotides are TGTGCCAGCAGGGGAGGTAGCGTCCCCGATACGCAGTATTTT.

The chain couples TRBV7-2 to TRBJ2-7; 9 bases align to TRBD2. Per the germline V gene, CDR1 is SGHTA and CDR2 is FQGNSA. J was trimmed by 6 bases and V by 5 bases; bases with no gene match: 11. CDR3 length: 15 amino acids. CDR3 residues: CASSKGGSGSPEQYF. The CDR3 DNA sequence: TGTGCCAGCAGCAAAGGCGGTAGCGGGAGCCCCGAGCAGTACTTC.

The chain combines TRBV10-1 with TRBJ2-3; D is possibly TRBD1 (7 bases). The germline V and J ends were trimmed by 6 bases and 4 bases, with 14 bases remaining between them. Germline values: CDR1 WNHNN, CDR2 SYGVQD (reference sequence). The CDR3 runs 14 residues. The CDR3 is CASSQGGDADTQYF. The CDR3 region has the DNA TGCGCCAGCAGCCAGGGGGGCGACGCAGATACGCAGTATTTT.

The CDR3 DNA sequence: TGTGCCAGCAGGGTGGGGAGCACTGAAGCTTTCTTT. It encodes CASRVGSTEAFF. The chain uses TRBV6-1 and TRBJ1-1, with D hard to call. The CDR3 is 12 amino acids. The V and J ends lost 6 bases and 4 bases respectively, with 9 bases between them. The germline V gene has CDR1 MNHNS and CDR2 SASEGT.

The J gene is TRBJ2-1, the V gene TRBV21-1; the tabulated D call, TRBD2, remains unverified against the DNA. TRBV21-1 is recorded as a pseudogene. This CDR3 comprises 19 residues. The CDR3 loop is CASSKGGRLAGGSYNEQFF. The CDR3, as DNA: TGTGCCAGCAGCAAAGGTGGGAGACTAGCGGGAGGGTCCTACAATGAGCAGTTCTTC.

The rearrangement links TRBV11-3 to TRBJ2-5, with D unresolved. The CDR3 covers 13 residues. V was pared by 2 bases and J by 5 bases, with 9 bases between. The germline V gene has CDR1 SGHNT and CDR2 YENEEA. DNA for the CDR3: TGTGCCAGCAGCTTACCTAGGTCGGAGACCCAGTACTTC. Translated, it gives CASSLPRSETQYF.

This chain uses TRBV14 with TRBJ2-7, with D maybe TRBD1 (5 bases). The germline gives CDR1 SGHDN, CDR2 FVKESK. The CDR3 runs 15 residues. Trimming shortened V by 0 bases and J by 3 bases, and 12 bases separated the two germline ends. This CDR3 is CASSQENGAFYEQYF. CDR3 DNA sequence: TGTGCCAGCAGCCAAGAGAATGGGGCCTTCTACGAGCAGTACTTC.

The chain joins TRBV10-1 to TRBJ2-6, with 9 bases matching TRBD1. The germline V gene encodes CDR1 WNHNN and CDR2 SYGVQD (reference sequence). CDR3 length equals 15 residues. The V and J ends lost 7 bases and 2 bases, in that order; junction bases with no gene match: 3. The CDR3 region is CASTTGGAGANVLTF. Here the CDR3 DNA reads TGCGCCAGCACTACAGGGGGCGCTGGGGCCAACGTCCTGACTTTC.

This clone occurred once. The CDR3 region has the DNA TGTGCCAGCAGTGACTCGTCTAGCGGTCCCACAGATACGCAGTATTTT. Its translation: CASSDSSSGPTDTQYF. The genes are TRBV6-4 and TRBJ2-3; 7 positions match TRBD2. With V trimmed by 0 bases and J by 2 bases, 5 bases remained unmatched. The CDR3 is 16 residues long. The germline gives CDR1 MRHNA, CDR2 SNTAGT.

The gene calls are TRBV9 and TRBJ2-2; TRBD2 agrees at 14 bases. Germline assignment: CDR1 SGDLS and CDR2 YYNGEE. J gave up 1 base and V 0 bases, and 5 bases lay outside the gene matches. The CDR3 is made up of 19 amino acids. CDR3 bases: TGTGCCAGCAGCGTAGACCCGGGACTAGCGGGAGTGAACACCGGGGAGCTGTTTTTT. Translation gives CASSVDPGLAGVNTGELFF.

The chain uses TRBV6-6 and TRBJ1-1, with D possibly being TRBD1 (5 bases). This CDR3 region has 15 residues. The germline V gene has CDR1 MNHNY and CDR2 SVGAGI (reference sequence). Trimming cost V 0 bases and J 0 bases, with 8 bases left between them. This chain's CDR3 is CASSYSSGLNTEAFF. CDR3 DNA: TGTGCCAGCAGTTACTCGTCAGGGTTGAACACTGAAGCTTTCTTT.

This sequence joins TRBV11-2 and TRBJ1-1; a possible D gene is TRBD1 (6 bases). V was trimmed by 3 bases and J by 5 bases, leaving 16 bases between them. The CDR3 contains 15 residues. In germline, CDR1 is SGHAT, CDR2 FQNNGV. This chain's CDR3 is CASSFRGVQGTEAFF. CDR3 DNA: TGTGCCAGCAGCTTCCGGGGCGTACAGGGAACTGAAGCTTTCTTT.

The genes are TRBV18 and TRBJ2-2; D unclear. Germline-derived CDR1 and CDR2 are KGHSH and LQKENI. The CDR3 is 15 amino acids. Deletions cut 6 bases from V and 3 bases from J, with 14 bases between. The CDR3 reads CASSPETLYTGELFF. The CDR3 DNA reads as TGTGCCAGCTCTCCGGAGACGCTATACACCGGGGAGCTGTTTTTT.

This chain links TRBV2 with TRBJ2-7; D is unresolved. The CDR3 extends over 12 amino acids. CDR1 SNHLY and CDR2 FYNNEI come from the germline V gene. V gave up 7 bases and J gave up 2 bases, with 9 bases separating them. The chain's CDR3 is CASMGRPYEQYF. As DNA, the CDR3 is TGTGCCAGCATGGGCAGGCCCTACGAGCAGTACTTC.

V usage is TRBV27 and J usage is TRBJ2-2, with 13 bases aligning to TRBD2. V lost 10 bases to trimming and J lost 7 bases; unmatched junction nucleotides: 12. The CDR3 is 16 amino acids. Germline values: CDR1 MNHEY, CDR2 SMNVEV (reference sequence). CDR3 region: CATQSPGLAGFGELFF. The CDR3 nucleotides read TGTGCCACCCAAAGTCCGGGACTAGCGGGATTCGGGGAGCTGTTTTTT.

V usage is TRBV27 and J usage is TRBJ2-1; 10 positions agree with TRBD2. The trim removed 6 bases at V and 8 bases at J, leaving 10 bases unmatched. The length of the CDR3 is 15 residues. The V gene's germline CDR1 is MNHEY and CDR2 SMNVEV (reference sequence). In nucleotides, the CDR3 is TGTGCCAGCAGAATCCCGTCTAGCGGGAGCTATGAGCAGTTCTTC. Amino acids: CASRIPSSGSYEQFF.

This sequence joins TRBV28 and TRBJ2-1, with TRBD1 as a possible D gene (5 bases). V lost 10 bases and J 10 bases, leaving 17 bases between the germline ends. CDR3 length equals 12 residues. Germline assignment: CDR1 MDHEN and CDR2 SYDVKM. The CDR3 nucleotides read TGTGCCATCTATAATAGGGGAAAAGAGCAGTTCTTC. Translated, it gives CAIYNRGKEQFF.

This chain links TRBV28 with TRBJ2-3, with 9 bases fitting TRBD2. Germline CDR1 and CDR2: MDHEN and SYDVKM. The trim removed 10 bases at V and 4 bases at J, leaving 6 bases unmatched. The CDR3 has 13 amino acids. The chain's CDR3 is CAIAGARADTQYF. DNA of the CDR3: TGTGCCATAGCGGGAGCGAGGGCAGATACGCAGTATTTT.

This clone was observed a few times. The chain uses TRBV27 and TRBJ2-1; 13 bases line up with TRBD2. The trim removed 4 bases at V and 4 bases at J, leaving 7 bases unmatched. Germline V gene lookup returns CDR1 MNHEY and CDR2 SMNVEV (reference sequence). CDR3 length: 17 amino acids. The DNA of the CDR3 is TGTGCCAGCAGTTCCCCAACTAGCGGGAGGGCTTACAATGAGCAGTTCTTC. Translated: CASSSPTSGRAYNEQFF.

The chain joins TRBV2 to TRBJ2-7; 10 bases agree with TRBD1. CDR1 is SNHLY and CDR2 is FYNNEI in the germline V gene. This CDR3 is 15 amino acids long. The ends lost 5 bases at V and 7 bases at J; junction bases unmatched: 11. DNA of the CDR3: TGTGCCAGCAGTAATACCGGGACAGGGGTCGGGGAGCAGTACTTC. Amino acids: CASSNTGTGVGEQYF.